This TCR beta chain was recovered during a study of blood T cell repertoires in COVID-19. Study-wide background: Samples of COVID-19 (acute and convalescent) were obtained from the United States, Italy and Spain.

J gave up 7 bases and V 7 bases, and 13 bases lay outside the gene matches. The germline V gene encodes CDR1 MDHEN and CDR2 SYDVKM. The CDR3 runs 16 residues. The table came from immunoSEQ multiplex PCR; TCRdb's copy has only in-frame clones and leaves some out. The data show over 200,000 clones, about 87% seen once. The sequence was obtained from a woman aged 45-65 years with acute or convalescent COVID-19. The chain combines TRBV28 with TRBJ1-6; 7 bases align to TRBD1. Sequencing was done on a sample of peripheral blood. Written as DNA, the CDR3 is TGTGCCAGCATAAATGCGGTACAGGGGCGCAATTCACCCCTCCACTTT. Translation: CASINAVQGRNSPLHF.